This T cell receptor (beta chain) was observed in a study of blood T cell repertoires in COVID-19. Across the whole study: PBMCs, B-cell-depleted T cells, or T cells provided the cDNA or gDNA that made up the material.

Assignment of participants to cohorts was predicated upon participant-reported clinical history. The data were produced by immunoSEQ multiplex PCR, yet TCRdb's version contains in-frame clones alone and is incomplete. Of 200,000 or so clones in the sample, roughly four fifths were seen once. The CDR3 runs to 16 residues. After removal of 3 bases from V and 8 bases from J, the junction contained 10 bases not matched to a gene. The V gene's germline CDR1 is SNHLY and CDR2 FYNNEI. The TCR sequence derives from a man aged 55 to 70 who had recovered from COVID-19. This rearrangement joins TRBV2 to TRBJ1-4, with 9 nucleotides matching TRBD1. Source material: PBMCs or T cells enriched from blood (not recorded which). CDR3 in DNA: TGTGCCAGCAGTGACCTACCACAGGGGGCGGGGGAAAAACTGTTTTTT. Residues: CASSDLPQGAGEKLFF.